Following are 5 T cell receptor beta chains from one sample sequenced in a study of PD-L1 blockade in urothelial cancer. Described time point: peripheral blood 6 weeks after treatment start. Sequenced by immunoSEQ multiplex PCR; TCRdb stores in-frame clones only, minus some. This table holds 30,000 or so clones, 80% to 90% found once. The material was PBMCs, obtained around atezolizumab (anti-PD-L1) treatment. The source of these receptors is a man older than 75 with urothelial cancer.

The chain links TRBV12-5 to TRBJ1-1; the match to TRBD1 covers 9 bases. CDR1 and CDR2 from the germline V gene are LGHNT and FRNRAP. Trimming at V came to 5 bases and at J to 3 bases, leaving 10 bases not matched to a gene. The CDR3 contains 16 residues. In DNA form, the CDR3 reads TGTGCTAGTGGTAGGCCCCTAGGGACAGGGTACACTGAAGCTTTCTTT. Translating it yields CASGRPLGTGYTEAFF.

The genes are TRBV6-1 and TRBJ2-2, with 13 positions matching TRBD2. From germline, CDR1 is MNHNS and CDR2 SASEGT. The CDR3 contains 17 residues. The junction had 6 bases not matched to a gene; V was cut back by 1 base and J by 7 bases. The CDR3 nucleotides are TGTGCCAGCAGTGAAGGAGGACTAGCGGGAGCTAGCGGGGAGCTGTTTTTT. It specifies CASSEGGLAGASGELFF.

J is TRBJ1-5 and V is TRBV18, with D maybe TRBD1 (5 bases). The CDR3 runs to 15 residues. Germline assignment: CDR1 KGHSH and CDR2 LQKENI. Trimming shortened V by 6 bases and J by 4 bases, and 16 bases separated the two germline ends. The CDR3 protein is CASSSVGGRNQPQHF. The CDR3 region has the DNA TGTGCCAGCTCGTCGGTCGGGGGAAGAAATCAGCCCCAGCATTTT. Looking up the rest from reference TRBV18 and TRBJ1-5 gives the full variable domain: NAGVMQNPRHLVRRRGQEARLRCSPMKGHSHVYWYRQLPEEGLKFMVYLQKENIIDESGMPKERFSAEFPKEGPSILRIQQVVRGDSAAYFCASSSVGGRNQPQHFGDGTRLSIL.

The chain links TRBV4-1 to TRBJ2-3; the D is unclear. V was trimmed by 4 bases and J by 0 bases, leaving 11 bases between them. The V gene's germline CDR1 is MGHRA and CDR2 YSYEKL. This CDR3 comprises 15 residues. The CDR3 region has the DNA TGCGCCAGCAGCCCCCAAATACATAGCACAGATACGCAGTATTTT. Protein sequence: CASSPQIHSTDTQYF.

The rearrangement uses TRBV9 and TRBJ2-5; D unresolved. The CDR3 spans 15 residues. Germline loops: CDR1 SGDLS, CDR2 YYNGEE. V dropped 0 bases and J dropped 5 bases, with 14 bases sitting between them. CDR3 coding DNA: TGTGCCAGCAGCGTAGGTTTTAGTATTGGTGAGACCCAGTACTTC. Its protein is CASSVGFSIGETQYF.